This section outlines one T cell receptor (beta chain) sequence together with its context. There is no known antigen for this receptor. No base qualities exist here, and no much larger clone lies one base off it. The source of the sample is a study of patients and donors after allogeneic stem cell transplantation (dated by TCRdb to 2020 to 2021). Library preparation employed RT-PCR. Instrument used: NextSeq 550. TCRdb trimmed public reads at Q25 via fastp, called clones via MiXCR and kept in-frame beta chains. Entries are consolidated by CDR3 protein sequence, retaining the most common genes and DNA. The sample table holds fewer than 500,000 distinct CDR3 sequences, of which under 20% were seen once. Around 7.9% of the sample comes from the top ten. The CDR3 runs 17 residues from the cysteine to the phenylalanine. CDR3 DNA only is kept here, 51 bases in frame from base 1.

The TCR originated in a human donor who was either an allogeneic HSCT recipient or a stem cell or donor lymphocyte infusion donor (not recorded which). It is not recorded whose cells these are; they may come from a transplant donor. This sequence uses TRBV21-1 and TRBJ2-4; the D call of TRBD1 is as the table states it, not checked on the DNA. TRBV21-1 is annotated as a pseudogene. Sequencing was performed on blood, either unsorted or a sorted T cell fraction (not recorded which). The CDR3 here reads CASSKGTAGKSKNIQYF. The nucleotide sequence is TGTGCCAGCAGCAAAGGAACGGCAGGGAAGTCGAAAAACATTCAGTACTTC.